The 26 T cell receptor beta chains listed next were all sequenced from one sample in a study of blood T cell repertoires in COVID-19. Repertoires were generated with immunoSEQ multiplex PCR, while TCRdb's copy carries only in-frame clones and drops some. The sample includes around 270,000 clones, 75% to 90% of them seen just once. The sequenced sample consisted of PBMCs or T cells enriched from blood (not recorded which). The source is a woman aged 25 to 45 who had recovered from COVID-19.

The chain joins TRBV5-4 to TRBJ2-5; a weak D match, TRBD2 (5 bases). Trimming removed 2 bases at V and 2 bases at J, with 7 bases between. The CDR3 is 13 residues long. The germline V gene encodes CDR1 SGHNT and CDR2 YYREEE (reference sequence). CDR3 DNA: TGTGCCAGCAGCTTAGGAGGACAAGAGACCCAGTACTTC. Protein product: CASSLGGQETQYF.

The chain couples TRBV5-1 to TRBJ1-2, with 7 bases aligning to TRBD1. The V gene end was trimmed by 0 bases and the J gene end by 4 bases; junction bases not matched to a gene: 9. The CDR3 is 16 residues long. Germline CDR1 and CDR2: SGHRS and YFSETQ. Written as DNA, the CDR3 is TGCGCCAGCAGCTTGGAAAAAGGGGGCGCTGGCTATGGCTACACCTTC. Its protein is CASSLEKGGAGYGYTF.

The CDR3 DNA reads as TGTGCCAGCAGTGCCCCAGGACTAGCGGGAGGTATTGGGGGGTCCTACAATGAGCAGTTCTTC. It yields the protein CASSAPGLAGGIGGSYNEQFF. This chain links TRBV28 with TRBJ2-1; 14 bases agree with TRBD2. The V segment lost 5 bases and the J segment 1 base; nucleotides outside the gene matches: 16. The CDR3 has 21 amino acids. Germline CDR1 is MDHEN and CDR2 is SYDVKM.

V is TRBV20-1 and J is TRBJ2-7; unclear D gene. CDR1 and CDR2 from the germline V gene are DFQATT and SNEGSKA (reference sequence). This CDR3 is 8 amino acids long. V lost 8 bases, J lost 6 bases, and 5 bases lay in between. The CDR3, as DNA: TGCAGTCCCTCCGAGCAGTACTTC. This codes for CSPSEQYF.

This clone was observed a single time. The chain links TRBV12-3 or TRBV12-4 to TRBJ1-5; 7 bases are a match to TRBD1. The CDR3 loop spans 12 amino acids. V was pared by 6 bases and J by 6 bases, with 2 bases of the junction left unmatched. CDR3 in amino acids: CASRTGAQPQHF. In DNA form, the CDR3 reads TGTGCCAGCAGAACAGGGGCTCAGCCCCAGCATTTT.

The CDR3 DNA is TGTGCCAGCAGCTTAGGAAGGGTCGTTAGCGGGACGGATACGCAGTATTTT. It translates to CASSLGRVVSGTDTQYF. The chain couples TRBV7-9 to TRBJ2-3; 8 bases are shared with TRBD2. The germline CDR1 and CDR2 sequences are SEHNR and FQNEAQ (reference sequence). The CDR3 sequence is 17 residues long. The trim removed 1 base at V and 6 bases at J, leaving 12 bases unmatched.

This clone has a handful of counts. The J gene is TRBJ1-2, the V gene TRBV19; D unresolved. The CDR3 runs 13 residues. Trimming shortened V by 0 bases and J by 2 bases, and 4 bases separated the two germline ends. The germline gives CDR1 LNHDA, CDR2 SQIVND (reference sequence). The CDR3 loop reads CASSIDINYGYTF. The CDR3 DNA reads as TGTGCCAGTAGTATAGACATCAACTATGGCTACACCTTC.

This clone appeared a few times. The chain recombines TRBV6-5 with TRBJ2-4, with D possibly matching TRBD1 (6 bases). The CDR3 spans 12 residues. Trimming shortened V by 10 bases and J by 4 bases, and 11 bases separated the two germline ends. CDR1 is MNHEY, CDR2 SVGAGI, per germline. The chain's CDR3 is CAIRDTKNIQYF. The CDR3 DNA follows: TGTGCCATCCGGGACACGAAAAACATTCAGTACTTC.

The rearrangement joins TRBV7-9 to TRBJ2-7, with TRBD1 as a possible D gene (5 bases). With 1 base removed from V and 2 bases from J, the gap between germline ends came to 12 bases. Per germline, CDR1 SEHNR and CDR2 FQNEAQ (reference sequence). CDR3 size: 15 residues. Here the CDR3 DNA reads TGTGCCAGCAGCTTAGATACAGGTCGCCCCTACGAGCAGTACTTC. It encodes CASSLDTGRPYEQYF.

The chain couples TRBV6-6 to TRBJ1-6; D may be TRBD1 (5 bases). Germline assignment: CDR1 MNHNY and CDR2 SVGAGI (reference sequence). V was pared by 3 bases and J by 19 bases, with 22 bases between. The CDR3 runs to 14 residues. The CDR3 nucleotides read TGTGCCAGCAGTTATGGTCAGGGCCTTACTCCGTATCACTTT. Residues: CASSYGQGLTPYHF.

The CDR3 loop is CASSEGRSPLHF. CDR3 in DNA: TGTGCCAGCAGTGAAGGCCGGTCCCCCCTCCACTTT. V usage is TRBV6-1 and J usage is TRBJ1-6; D unclear. Germline V lookup: CDR1 MNHNS, CDR2 SASEGT. The CDR3 is 12 amino acids. V was shortened by 1 base and J by 13 bases, with 8 bases between the two germline ends.

This chain joins TRBV7-3 and TRBJ2-3; unclear D gene. The germline CDR1 and CDR2 sequences are SGHTA and FQGTGA. The V gene lost 5 bases and the J gene lost 3 bases, with 9 bases spanning the gap. CDR3 length: 13 residues. CDR3 sequence (DNA): TGTGCCAGCAGCCTAGATAGAACAGATACGCAGTATTTT. Protein product: CASSLDRTDTQYF.

This sequence joins TRBV4-1 and TRBJ2-5, with TRBD2 matching 12 bases. The CDR3 loop spans 16 amino acids. The germline V gene encodes CDR1 MGHRA and CDR2 YSYEKL. Losses at the gene ends were 2 bases for V and 2 bases for J; bases not matched to a gene: 3. The DNA for the CDR3 is TGCGCCAGCAGCCAACCCGGACTAGCGGGGCAAGAGACCCAGTACTTC. It encodes CASSQPGLAGQETQYF.

This clone came up a few times. The chain couples TRBV16 to TRBJ1-5; no firm D call. Trimming removed 0 bases at V and 4 bases at J, with 7 bases between. From germline, CDR1 is KGHSY and CDR2 FQNENV. The CDR3 totals 14 residues. The CDR3 nucleotides are TGTGCCAGCAGCCAATCTCCGAGAAATCAGCCCCAGCATTTT. Translated: CASSQSPRNQPQHF.

The genes are TRBV21-1 and TRBJ1-5. TRBV21-1 is a pseudogene locus. The CDR3 is made up of 14 amino acids. CDR3 amino acids: CARARREGNQPQHF. The CDR3 nucleotides read TGTGCCAGAGCAAGGAGGGAAGGCAATCAGCCCCAGCATTTT.

The chain recombines TRBV2 with TRBJ2-3, with 8 bases matching TRBD2. Germline lookup yields CDR1 SNHLY and CDR2 FYNNEI. V dropped 8 bases and J dropped 0; count of bases not matched to a gene: 10. This CDR3 spans 16 amino acids. The CDR3 DNA follows: TGTGCCAGCCTTGGGTCCGGGGGGGCTAGCACAGATACGCAGTATTTT. The encoded protein is CASLGSGGASTDTQYF.

The CDR3 reads CASLTGKGANVLTF. The CDR3 DNA is TGCGCCAGCTTAACAGGGAAAGGGGCCAACGTCCTGACTTTC. The chain combines TRBV10-1 with TRBJ2-6; possible D gene TRBD1, 6 bases. Germline CDR1 reads WNHNN; CDR2 reads SYGVQD (reference sequence). The ends were cut back, 8 bases at V and 4 bases at J, with 12 bases in the middle. This CDR3 comprises 14 residues.

This chain connects TRBV24-1 to TRBJ2-7; 7 bases agree with TRBD1. Trimming removed 3 bases from V and 3 bases from J; junction bases left unmatched: 7. The CDR3 loop spans 15 amino acids. The germline CDR1 and CDR2 sequences are KGHDR and SFDVKD. The CDR3 DNA reads TGTGCCACCAGTGATACCCGGGCAGGGGGCTACGAGCAGTACTTC. This gives the protein CATSDTRAGGYEQYF.

V and J are TRBV28 and TRBJ1-6; D remains ambiguous. The ends were cut back, 1 base at V and 9 bases at J, with 13 bases in the middle. This CDR3 region has 15 residues. Germline assignment: CDR1 MDHEN and CDR2 SYDVKM. CDR3 in DNA: TGTGCCAGCAGTTTATCTATTTCTGCGGGTTCACCCCTCCACTTT. Translation gives CASSLSISAGSPLHF. The full variable domain, completed using reference TRBV28 and TRBJ1-6, is DVKVTQSSRYLVKRTGEKVFLECVQDMDHENMFWYRQDPGLGLRLIYFSYDVKMKEKGDIPEGYSVSREKKERFSLILESASTNQTSMYLCASSLSISAGSPLHFGNGTRLTVT.

V is TRBV7-2 and J is TRBJ2-1; TRBD2 agrees at 7 bases. Trimming took 4 bases from V and 6 from J; bases not matched to a gene: 15. CDR1 and CDR2 from the germline V gene are SGHTA and FQGNSA. The CDR3 runs to 17 residues. CDR3 in DNA: TGTGCCAGCAGCTCCCAGAGCGGGGCCGGCCGGATCAATGAGCAGTTCTTC. The encoded protein is CASSSQSGAGRINEQFF.

The CDR3 coding sequence is TGCAGTGCGACAGGGGGAGGTGAGCAGTTCTTC. It yields the protein CSATGGGEQFF. The chain couples TRBV20-1 to TRBJ2-1; 9 bases fit TRBD1. V lost 6 bases, J lost 9 bases, and 3 bases stayed unmatched. This CDR3 has 11 amino acids. The germline CDR1 and CDR2 sequences are DFQATT and SNEGSKA (reference sequence).

The chain joins TRBV10-3 to TRBJ2-7; no clear D. Per germline, CDR1 ENHRY and CDR2 SYGVKD. The CDR3 runs to 13 residues. With 5 bases removed from V and 1 base from J, the gap between germline ends came to 9 bases. The CDR3, as DNA: TGTGCCATCAGTCCACTTATTTCCTACGAGCAGTACTTC. Translated, it gives CAISPLISYEQYF.

This chain joins TRBV3-1 (or the pseudogene TRBV3-2) and TRBJ1-2; no clear D gene. Trimming removed 1 base from V and 4 bases from J, with 19 bases in between. Looked up from germline, CDR1 is LGHDT and CDR2 is YNNKEL (reference sequence). The CDR3 totals 17 residues. CDR3 sequence (DNA): TGTGCCAGCAGCCAAGGTTATGTAGCCCGCTTTGGCTATGGCTACACCTTC. It specifies CASSQGYVARFGYGYTF.

The chain recombines TRBV7-2 with TRBJ1-4; D perhaps matches TRBD1 (6 bases). V was pared by 5 bases and J by 5 bases, with 15 bases between. The CDR3 consists of 15 residues. CDR1 is SGHTA, CDR2 FQGNSA, per germline. The DNA for the CDR3 is TGTGCCAGCAGCCCTACTGCGGGGGGCAATGAAAAACTGTTTTTT. It encodes CASSPTAGGNEKLFF.

The V and J genes are TRBV5-1 and TRBJ2-1; a weak D match, TRBD1 (6 bases). Germline CDR1 is SGHRS and CDR2 is YFSETQ. V gave up 5 bases and J gave up 1 base, with 13 bases separating them. The CDR3 is made up of 15 amino acids. CDR3 loop: CASRMGASSYNEQFF. The CDR3, as DNA: TGCGCCAGCAGGATGGGGGCTTCGTCCTACAATGAGCAGTTCTTC.

This clone was observed a handful of times. The V call is TRBV6-5, the J call TRBJ2-1, with D hard to call. The V gene's germline CDR1 is MNHEY and CDR2 SVGAGI. The V end was cut by 6 bases, the J end by 11 bases, with 11 bases between. The CDR3 extends over 11 amino acids. DNA of the CDR3: TGTGCCAGCAGAACCGACTTAAAGCAGTTCTTC. It specifies CASRTDLKQFF.